A single sample is the source of the 31 T cell receptor beta chains below, sequenced in a study of blood T cells in healthy people across ages. It was with a sample-barcoded 5' primer and a J-beta primer mix that a second PCR of roughly 6 to 12 cycles was run. MiXCR was run by TCRdb on the 5' RACE reads, yielding one entry per CDR3 protein. The sample holds about 650,000 distinct CDR3 sequences, roughly 32% seen once. The specimen sequenced was blood. These receptors were obtained from a woman older than 75 in good health.

V usage is TRBV2 and J usage is TRBJ1-4; maybe TRBD1 (6 bases). V was cut by 5 bases and J by 10 bases, with 23 bases left in between. The CDR3 extends over 16 amino acids. Germline CDR1 reads SNHLY; CDR2 reads FYNNEI. The CDR3 spells CASSLSGTRGGAKLFF. The CDR3, as DNA: TGTGCCAGCAGTTTGTCCGGGACACGAGGGGGGGCAAAACTGTTTTTT.

This clonotype was detected ten times or more. This chain connects TRBV4-2 to TRBJ2-1; D may be TRBD2 (5 bases). The CDR3 consists of 18 residues. The V end lost 0 bases, the J end lost 8 bases, and 23 bases lay between the germline ends. Germline assignment: CDR1 LGHNA and CDR2 YNFKEQ. CDR3 DNA: TGTGCCAGCAGCCAAGAGTTGACGAGGGTTCAATTTGTCGATGAGCAGTTCTTC. As protein: CASSQELTRVQFVDEQFF.

This clonotype was found many times. The chain carries TRBV15 and TRBJ2-3; TRBD2 matches 7 bases. Germline V lookup: CDR1 LNHNV, CDR2 YYDKDF (reference sequence). This CDR3 is 16 amino acids long. Germline trimming cut 0 bases from V and 4 bases from J; bases unmatched to any gene: 7. The CDR3 region has the DNA TGTGCCACCAGCAGAGAATGGGGGGGAACCTCAGATACGCAGTATTTT. This encodes CATSREWGGTSDTQYF.

This clonotype showed up many times. The chain couples TRBV20-1 to TRBJ1-2; D gene uncertain. CDR1 is DFQATT and CDR2 is SNEGSKA in the germline V gene (reference sequence). Trimming stripped 6 bases from V and 1 base from J, with 15 bases between. The CDR3 extends over 14 amino acids. The CDR3 nucleotides are TGCAGTGCCTTGGTGGGCAGGATTAACTATGGCTACACCTTC. Residues: CSALVGRINYGYTF.

This clonotype was observed at least ten times. V is TRBV7-8 and J is TRBJ2-1; 10 nucleotides line up with TRBD1. The CDR3 extends over 15 amino acids. Germline assignment: CDR1 SGHVS and CDR2 FQNEAQ. V dropped 1 base and J dropped 7; count of bases not matched to a gene: 4. The CDR3 here is CASSLDGDRGNEQFF. CDR3 bases: TGTGCCAGCAGCTTAGACGGGGACAGGGGAAATGAGCAGTTCTTC.

On this clonotype: The CDR3 carries no conserved terminal phenylalanine or tryptophan, so it likely arises from a read error. The chain has TRBV12-3 or TRBV12-4 and TRBJ2-3, with D perhaps matching TRBD1 (6 bases). This CDR3 has 16 residues. V lost 3 bases, J lost 3 bases, and 16 bases lay in between. CDR3 residues: CASSLNTGKATDTQYS. In nucleotides, the CDR3 is TGTGCCAGCAGTTTGAATACAGGGAAGGCGACAGATACGCAGTATTCT.

V usage is TRBV3-1 and J usage is TRBJ1-5; D is possibly TRBD1 (6 bases). The CDR3 is 15 residues long. V was clipped by 2 bases and J by 4 bases, with 12 bases between them. Germline V lookup: CDR1 LGHDT, CDR2 YNNKEL (reference sequence). The CDR3 is CASSQQTGPNQPQHF. CDR3 DNA: TGTGCCAGCAGCCAACAAACAGGGCCAAATCAGCCCCAGCATTTT. Filled out from reference TRBV3-1 and TRBJ1-5, the complete variable domain reads DTAVSQTPKYLVTQMGNDKSIKCEQNLGHDTMYWYKQDSKKFLKIMFSYNNKELIINETVPNRFSPKSPDKAHLNLHINSLELGDSAVYFCASSQQTGPNQPQHFGDGTRLSIL.

This clonotype showed up many times. The rearrangement links TRBV5-1 to TRBJ2-5; 9 bases agree with TRBD1. The CDR3 has 15 residues. With V trimmed by 4 bases and J by 0 bases, 4 bases remained unmatched. In germline, CDR1 is SGHRS, CDR2 YFSETQ. CDR3 bases: TGCGCCAGCAGCCAGGACAGGGGTTACCAAGAGACCCAGTACTTC. This gives the protein CASSQDRGYQETQYF.

This clonotype was recorded only once. With a much larger clone just one base away, this may be a read error. The chain links TRBV20-1 to TRBJ2-1; D is unresolved. The V end was cut by 3 bases, the J end by 5 bases, with 11 bases between. Germline-derived CDR1 and CDR2 are DFQATT and SNEGSKA (reference sequence). The CDR3 has 13 amino acids. Here the CDR3 DNA reads TGCAGTGCTAGGGGCAGTACCCACAATGAGCAGTTCTTC. It encodes CSARGSTHNEQFF.

This clonotype was seen only once. This sequence joins TRBV20-1 and TRBJ2-5; D is perhaps TRBD1 or TRBD2 (5 bases each). This CDR3 comprises 15 residues. CDR1 and CDR2 (germline): DFQATT, SNEGSKA (reference sequence). Trimming took 3 bases from V and 2 from J, leaving 16 bases between them. CDR3 nucleotides: TGCAGTGCTAGGGGGACCGTTCGGGATCAAGAGACCCAGTACTTC. Translation: CSARGTVRDQETQYF.

Only a few counts were recorded for this clonotype. The rearrangement uses TRBV7-2 and TRBJ1-4, with 8 nucleotides matching TRBD1. V lost 6 bases, J lost 5 bases, and 8 bases stayed unmatched. The CDR3 sequence is 15 residues long. The germline V gene has CDR1 SGHTA and CDR2 FQGNSA. The CDR3 DNA follows: TGTGCCAGCAGTCTTACAGGGGGGCAAAATGAAAAACTGTTTTTT. Translated, it gives CASSLTGGQNEKLFF.

This clonotype was counted many times. CDR3 region: CASSLSGVPGDTQYF. The CDR3 bases are TGTGCCAGCAGCTTAAGTGGCGTCCCGGGGGATACGCAGTATTTT. This sequence joins TRBV7-3 and TRBJ2-3; D possibly corresponds to TRBD2 (5 bases). V lost 1 base and J lost 6, with 14 bases in between. The CDR3 runs 15 residues. The germline CDR1 and CDR2 sequences are SGHTA and FQGTGA.

V gene TRBV14 combines with J gene TRBJ1-1, with unresolved D. In germline, CDR1 is SGHDN, CDR2 FVKESK. CDR3 size: 15 residues. The V gene lost 4 bases and the J gene lost 0 bases, with 12 bases spanning the gap. The CDR3: CASSRAGFMNTEAFF. The CDR3 DNA follows: TGTGCCAGCAGCCGGGCGGGTTTCATGAACACTGAAGCTTTCTTT. The variable domain in full, with the rest retrieved from reference TRBV14 and TRBJ1-1, is EAGVTQFPSHSVIEKGQTVTLRCDPISGHDNLYWYRRVMGKEIKFLLHFVKESKQDESGMPNNRFLAERTGGTYSTLKVQPAELEDSGVYFCASSRAGFMNTEAFFGQGTRLTVV.

Many counts were recorded for this clonotype. The chain combines TRBV6-5 with TRBJ2-6; D possibly corresponds to TRBD1 (6 bases). The V gene's germline CDR1 is MNHEY and CDR2 SVGAGI. V lost 8 bases to trimming and J lost 1 base, with 6 bases between them. CDR3 length: 13 amino acids. For the CDR3, the DNA is TGTGCCAGCGGACAGTCTGGGGCCAACGTCCTGACTTTC. Translation gives CASGQSGANVLTF.

About this clonotype itself: A much larger clonotype is one base distant, so this may be a read error. The rearrangement joins TRBV20-1 to TRBJ2-7, with 9 bases that match TRBD1. Germline CDR1 DFQATT, CDR2 SNEGSKA (reference sequence). The J segment lost 6 bases and the V segment lost 7 bases, leaving 10 bases of the junction unmatched. The CDR3 consists of 13 residues. CDR3 in DNA: TGCAGTGTCATCCGGGACAGGGCCTGCGAGCAGTACTTC. Translation: CSVIRDRACEQYF.

This clonotype came up many times. The chain is built from TRBV13 and TRBJ2-5; TRBD2 matches 7 bases. The CDR3 consists of 16 residues. The V gene end was trimmed by 5 bases and the J gene end by 2 bases; junction bases not matched to a gene: 11. The germline V gene encodes CDR1 PRHDT and CDR2 FYEKMQ (reference sequence). The CDR3 DNA reads as TGTGCCAGCAGCCCCCATGGGGGGGAGGGGCAAGAGACCCAGTACTTC. It encodes CASSPHGGEGQETQYF. Full variable domain (rest looked up from reference TRBV13 and TRBJ2-5): AAGVIQSPRHLIKEKRETATLKCYPIPRHDTVYWYQQGPGQDPQFLISFYEKMQSDKGSIPDRFSAQQFSDYHSELNMSSLELGDSALYFCASSPHGGEGQETQYFGPGTRLLVL.

The table lists this clonotype with many counts. V gene TRBV20-1 combines with J gene TRBJ2-7, with D perhaps matching TRBD1 (5 bases). With 5 bases removed from V and 6 bases from J, the gap between germline ends came to 11 bases. Germline CDR1 is DFQATT and CDR2 is SNEGSKA (reference sequence). The CDR3 covers 11 residues. The CDR3, as DNA: TGCAGTGCTCGACAGCACCCCGAGCAGTACTTC. Its protein product is CSARQHPEQYF.

This clonotype was detected a few times. A junction end diverges from the germline sequence, so it may reflect a read error. The CDR3 loop reads CSVERPPNTGERFF. Here the CDR3 DNA reads TGCAGCGTTGAACGACCGCCGAACACCGGGGAGCGGTTTTTT. The gene calls are TRBV29-1 and TRBJ2-2; D is perhaps TRBD2 (5 bases). The germline V gene encodes CDR1 SQVTM and CDR2 ANQGSEA. The CDR3 covers 14 residues.

This clonotype was seen at least ten times. CDR3 region: CASRGVNTEAFF. The CDR3 coding sequence is TGTGCCAGCAGGGGTGTGAACACTGAAGCTTTCTTT. V usage is TRBV11-3 and J usage is TRBJ1-1; D not resolved. Germline CDR1 is SGHNT and CDR2 is YENEEA. The CDR3 loop spans 12 amino acids. The ends were cut back, 6 bases at V and 0 bases at J, with 5 bases in the middle.

Ten or more counts support this clonotype. The CDR3 DNA sequence: TGTGCCACCAGCAAGGGCGGGACAGATACGCAGTATTTT. Translating it yields CATSKGGTDTQYF. The chain combines TRBV15 with TRBJ2-3; weak D call: TRBD2 (5 bases). V was pared by 4 bases and J by 3 bases, with 8 bases between. The length of the CDR3 is 13 residues. Germline V gene data show CDR1 as LNHNV and CDR2 as YYDKDF (reference sequence).

This clonotype was counted ten times or more. The V and J genes are TRBV12-3 or TRBV12-4 and TRBJ1-2; possibly TRBD1 for D (6 bases). The CDR3 is 13 residues long. V shed 2 bases and J shed 8 bases, with 12 bases lying between them. In nucleotides, the CDR3 is TGTGCCAGCAGTTTAACAGGGCAGTGGGGCTACACCTTC. Translating it yields CASSLTGQWGYTF.

Of note for this clonotype: A much larger clone lies a single base off, so this may be a read error. This chain uses TRBV2 with TRBJ1-4, with no clear D. The CDR3 consists of 11 residues. V lost 2 bases and J 8 bases, leaving 3 bases between the germline ends. Per the germline V gene, CDR1 is SNHLY and CDR2 is FYNNEI. CDR3 bases: TGTGCCAGCAGTGAATCCGAAAAACTGTTTTTT. Translating gives CASSESEKLFF.

V and J are TRBV12-3 or TRBV12-4 and TRBJ2-3; 7 nucleotides line up with TRBD2. The CDR3 consists of 14 residues. Trimming cost V 7 bases and J 4 bases; bases outside gene matches: 8. The CDR3 region has the DNA TGTGCCAGCACCCTGGGAGGGAAGTCAGATACGCAGTATTTT. Protein: CASTLGGKSDTQYF.

The chain recombines TRBV12-2 with TRBJ2-1. TRBV12-2 is given as a pseudogene. The CDR3 runs 16 residues. The CDR3 sequence: CASRLGRRGLHNEQFF. The DNA for the CDR3 is TGTGCAAGTCGCTTAGGTCGGCGGGGGCTCCACAATGAGCAGTTCTTC.

This clonotype has just a few counts. The rearrangement joins TRBV19 to TRBJ1-1; 8 bases fit TRBD1. The trim removed 4 bases at V and 7 bases at J, leaving 2 bases unmatched. The length of the CDR3 is 12 residues. In germline, CDR1 is LNHDA, CDR2 SQIVND (reference sequence). The CDR3 DNA sequence: TGTGCCAGTAGTACAGGACAGGGTGAAGCTTTCTTT. Translation: CASSTGQGEAFF.

This clonotype was counted a single time. The chain has TRBV7-8 and TRBJ2-7, with D unclear. The V end was cut by 4 bases, the J end by 0 bases, with 13 bases between. This CDR3 has 15 residues. Germline V gene data show CDR1 as SGHVS and CDR2 as FQNEAQ. Here the CDR3 reads CASSSRRFSSYEQYF. The CDR3 DNA is TGTGCCAGCAGCTCCCGACGGTTCAGCTCCTACGAGCAGTACTTC.

This clonotype was counted only a few times. The rearrangement uses TRBV18 and TRBJ2-1; a possible D gene is TRBD1 (6 bases). The DNA end lines up better with TRBJ2-7; the J call may be wrong. CDR1 and CDR2 from the germline V gene are KGHSH and LQKENI. This CDR3 spans 15 amino acids. The CDR3 spells CASSFRDTAYNEQYF. The CDR3 DNA reads TGTGCCAGCTCTTTCCGGGACACCGCGTACAATGAGCAGTACTTC.

Concerning this clonotype: A read error may be the cause here, since a much bigger clone is one base away. The chain's CDR3 is CSARPGGPTKNIQYF. In DNA form, the CDR3 reads TGCAGTGCTAGGCCAGGGGGGCCAACCAAAAACATTCAGTACTTC. This sequence joins TRBV20-1 and TRBJ2-4, with D tentatively TRBD1 (7 bases). V lost 3 bases and J lost 2, with 14 bases in between. The germline V gene has CDR1 DFQATT and CDR2 SNEGSKA (reference sequence). The CDR3 is 15 amino acids.

This clonotype was found many times. The chain carries TRBV29-1 and TRBJ1-2, with 12 bases fitting TRBD1. The CDR3 extends over 14 amino acids. Germline V CDR1 and CDR2: SQVTM, ANQGSEA. Trimming took 7 bases from V and 7 from J; bases not matched to a gene: 10. This chain's CDR3 is CSGSGTGGGGGYTF. In DNA, the CDR3 is TGCAGCGGATCCGGGACAGGGGGCGGCGGTGGCTACACCTTC.

This clonotype showed up just a few times. The CDR3 bases are TGCAGTGCTACCCGGGACAGGGGAGGTGGCAATCAGCCCCAGCATTTT. Translating gives CSATRDRGGGNQPQHF. The chain carries TRBV20-1 and TRBJ1-5, with 10 bases that match TRBD1. V shed 4 bases, J shed 2 bases, and the junction held 8 bases outside the gene matches. Germline CDR1 reads DFQATT; CDR2 reads SNEGSKA (reference sequence). The length of the CDR3 is 16 residues.

This clonotype appeared many times. The genes are TRBV6-1 and TRBJ2-5, with a possible D match to TRBD2 (5 bases). The germline CDR1 and CDR2 sequences are MNHNS and SASEGT. Trimming shortened V by 4 bases and J by 0 bases, and 21 bases separated the two germline ends. The CDR3 is 18 residues long. CDR3 sequence: CASSGGLLEDPHQETQYF. The CDR3 DNA reads TGTGCCAGCAGTGGGGGTCTTTTGGAGGATCCCCACCAAGAGACCCAGTACTTC.